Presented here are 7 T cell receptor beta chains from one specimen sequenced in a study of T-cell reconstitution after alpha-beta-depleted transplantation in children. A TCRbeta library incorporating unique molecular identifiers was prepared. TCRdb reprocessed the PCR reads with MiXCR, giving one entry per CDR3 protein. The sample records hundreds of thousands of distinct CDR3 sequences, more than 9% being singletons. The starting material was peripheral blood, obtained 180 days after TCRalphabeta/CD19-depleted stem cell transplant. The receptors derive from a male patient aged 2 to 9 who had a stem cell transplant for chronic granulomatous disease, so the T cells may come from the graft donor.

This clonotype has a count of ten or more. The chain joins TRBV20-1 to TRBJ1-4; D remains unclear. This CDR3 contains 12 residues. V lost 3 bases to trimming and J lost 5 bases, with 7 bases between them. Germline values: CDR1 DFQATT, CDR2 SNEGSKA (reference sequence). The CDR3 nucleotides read TGCAGTGCTAGCCCCCAGAATGAAAAACTGTTTTTT. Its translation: CSASPQNEKLFF.

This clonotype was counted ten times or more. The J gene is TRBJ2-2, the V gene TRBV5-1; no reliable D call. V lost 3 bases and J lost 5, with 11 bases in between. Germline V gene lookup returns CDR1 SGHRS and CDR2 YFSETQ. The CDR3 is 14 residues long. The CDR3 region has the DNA TGCGCCAGCAGCTATGGTGCAGCAACCGGGGAGCTGTTTTTT. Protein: CASSYGAATGELFF. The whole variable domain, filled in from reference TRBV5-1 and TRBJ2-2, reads KAGVTQTPRYLIKTRGQQVTLSCSPISGHRSVSWYQQTPGQGLQFLFEYFSETQRNKGNFPGRFSGRQFSNSRSEMNVSTLELGDSALYLCASSYGAATGELFFGEGSRLTVL.

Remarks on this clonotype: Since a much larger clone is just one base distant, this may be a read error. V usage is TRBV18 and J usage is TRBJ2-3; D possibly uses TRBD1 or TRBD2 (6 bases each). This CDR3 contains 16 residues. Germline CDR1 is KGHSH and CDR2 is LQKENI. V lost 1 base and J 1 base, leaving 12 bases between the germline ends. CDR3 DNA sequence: TGTGCCAGCTCACCACGGGGGGCGAGCGGCACAGATACGCAGTATTTT. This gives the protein CASSPRGASGTDTQYF.

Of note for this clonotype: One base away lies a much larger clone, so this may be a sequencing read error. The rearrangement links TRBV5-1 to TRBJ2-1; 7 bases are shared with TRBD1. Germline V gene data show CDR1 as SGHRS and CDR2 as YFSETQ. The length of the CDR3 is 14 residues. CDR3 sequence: CASSYSGQINKQFF. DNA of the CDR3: TGCGCCAGCAGCTACTCGGGACAGATCAATAAGCAGTTCTTC.

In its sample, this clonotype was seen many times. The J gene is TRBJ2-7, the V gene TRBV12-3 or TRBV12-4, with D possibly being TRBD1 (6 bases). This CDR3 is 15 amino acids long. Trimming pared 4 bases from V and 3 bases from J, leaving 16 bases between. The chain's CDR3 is CASSSTQGQVYEQYF. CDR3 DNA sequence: TGTGCCAGCAGTTCAACACAGGGCCAAGTCTACGAGCAGTACTTC.

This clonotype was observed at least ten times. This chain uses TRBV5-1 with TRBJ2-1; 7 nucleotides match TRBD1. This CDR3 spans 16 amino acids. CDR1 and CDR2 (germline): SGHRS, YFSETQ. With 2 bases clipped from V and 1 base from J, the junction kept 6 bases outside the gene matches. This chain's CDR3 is CASSFDRAGSYNEQFF. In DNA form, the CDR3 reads TGCGCCAGCAGCTTCGACAGGGCGGGTTCCTACAATGAGCAGTTCTTC.

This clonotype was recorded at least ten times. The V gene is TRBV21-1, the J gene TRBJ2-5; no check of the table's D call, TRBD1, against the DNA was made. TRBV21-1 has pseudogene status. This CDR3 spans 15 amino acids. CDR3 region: CASSRPDRVVETQYF. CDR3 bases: TGTGCCAGCAGCAGGCCGGACAGGGTGGTTGAGACCCAGTACTTC.